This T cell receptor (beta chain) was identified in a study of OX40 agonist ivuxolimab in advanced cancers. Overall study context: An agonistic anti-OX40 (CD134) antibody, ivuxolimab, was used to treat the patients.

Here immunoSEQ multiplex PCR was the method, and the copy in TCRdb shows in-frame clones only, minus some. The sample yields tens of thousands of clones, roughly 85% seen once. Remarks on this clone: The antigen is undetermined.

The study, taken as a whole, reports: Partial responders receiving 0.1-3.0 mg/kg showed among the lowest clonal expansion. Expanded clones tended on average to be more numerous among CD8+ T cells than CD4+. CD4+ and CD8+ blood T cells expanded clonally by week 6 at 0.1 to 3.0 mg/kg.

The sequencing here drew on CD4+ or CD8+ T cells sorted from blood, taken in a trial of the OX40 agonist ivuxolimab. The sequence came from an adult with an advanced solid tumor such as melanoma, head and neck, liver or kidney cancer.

CDR3 sequence: CASSATGGYNEQFF. In nucleotides, the CDR3 is TGTGCCAGCAGTGCAACGGGGGGATACAATGAGCAGTTCTTC. This chain joins TRBV6-4 and TRBJ2-1, with 7 nucleotides matching TRBD2. V shed 4 bases and J 4 bases; nucleotides not matched to a gene: 4. The V gene's germline CDR1 is MRHNA and CDR2 SNTAGT. The CDR3 has 14 residues.